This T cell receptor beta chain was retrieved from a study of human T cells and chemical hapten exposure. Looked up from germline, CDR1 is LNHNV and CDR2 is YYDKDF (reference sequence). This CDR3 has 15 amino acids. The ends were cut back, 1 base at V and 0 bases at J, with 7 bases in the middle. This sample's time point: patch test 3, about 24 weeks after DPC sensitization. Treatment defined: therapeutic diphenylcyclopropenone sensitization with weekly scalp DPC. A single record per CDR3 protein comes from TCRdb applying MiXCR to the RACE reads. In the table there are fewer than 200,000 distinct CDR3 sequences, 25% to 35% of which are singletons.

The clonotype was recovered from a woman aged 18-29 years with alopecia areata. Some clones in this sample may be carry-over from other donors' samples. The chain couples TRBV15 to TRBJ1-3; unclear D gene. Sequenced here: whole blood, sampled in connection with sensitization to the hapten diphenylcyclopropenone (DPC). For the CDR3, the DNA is TGTGCCACCAGCAGAGGATTGAGCTCTGGAAACACCATATATTTT. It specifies CATSRGLSSGNTIYF.